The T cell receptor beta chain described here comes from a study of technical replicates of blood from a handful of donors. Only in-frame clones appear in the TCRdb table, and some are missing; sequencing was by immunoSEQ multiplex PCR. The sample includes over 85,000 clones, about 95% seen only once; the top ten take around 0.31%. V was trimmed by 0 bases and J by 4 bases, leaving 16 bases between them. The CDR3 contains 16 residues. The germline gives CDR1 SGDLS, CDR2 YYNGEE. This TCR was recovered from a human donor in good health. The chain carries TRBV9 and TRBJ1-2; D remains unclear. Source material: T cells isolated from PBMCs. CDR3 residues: CASSVEVATSSYGYTF. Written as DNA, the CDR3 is TGTGCCAGCAGCGTAGAAGTAGCCACCTCGTCCTATGGCTACACCTTC.